The sequence of this T cell receptor (beta chain) was determined in a study of T-cell memory formation after mild COVID-19. Points from the study as a whole: Second-wave clones with a day 37 peak had unconfirmed SARS-CoV-2 specificity. Clones shrinking from day 15 to 85 showed even CD4/CD8 mixes; later expanders tilted CD4+.

Germline V lookup: CDR1 LGHNA, CDR2 YSLEER. Trimming removed 0 bases at V and 6 bases at J, with 14 bases between. The length of the CDR3 is 16 residues. TCRalpha and TCRbeta libraries used 5'RACE with constant-segment primers and UMIs. One entry per CDR3 protein, called by TCRdb with MiXCR from the 5' RACE reads. The sample yields around 310,000 distinct CDR3 sequences, approximately 15% seen once. Concerning this clonotype: Its antigen is as yet unknown.

The sequencing sample was made of PBMCs or a T cell subset sorted from them (not recorded which). The receptor's source is a man younger than 35 who had mild COVID-19 (a few samples of this study predate the infection). Cell type and time point are not known. This chain uses TRBV4-3 with TRBJ2-2; D perhaps matches TRBD2 (5 bases). The CDR3 DNA reads as TGCGCCAGCAGCCAAGAACAAGTCGGGGTGGCCGGGGAGCTGTTTTTT. This codes for CASSQEQVGVAGELFF.